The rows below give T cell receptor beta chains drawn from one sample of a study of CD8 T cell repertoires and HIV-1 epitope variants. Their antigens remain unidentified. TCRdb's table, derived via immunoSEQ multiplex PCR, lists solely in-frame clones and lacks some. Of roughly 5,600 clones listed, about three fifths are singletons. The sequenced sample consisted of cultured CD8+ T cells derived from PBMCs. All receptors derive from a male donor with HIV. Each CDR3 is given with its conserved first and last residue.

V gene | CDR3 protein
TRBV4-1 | CASSQDLAGGHDNEQFF
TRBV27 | CASADRPRYEQYF
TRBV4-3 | CASSQVITAGKWNF
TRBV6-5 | CASSSDRMPYEQYF
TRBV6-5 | CASRGTGWNTGELFF
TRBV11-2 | CAFRQGFGELFF
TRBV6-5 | CASGGHTGNTIYF
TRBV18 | CASSPPIETGDGYTF
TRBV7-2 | CASSLGLSGGVLTQYF
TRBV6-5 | CASSYSTTSGGNEQFF
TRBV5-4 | CASSLGLDQETQYF
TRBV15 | CATSLMTGGEKLFF
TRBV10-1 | CASTDRAWDEQYF
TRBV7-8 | CASRLAAGGGNEQFF
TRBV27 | CASSSGLAGGYNEQFF
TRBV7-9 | CASSLEGTGNTEAFF
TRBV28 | CASSLPGGYTF
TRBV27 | CASSLWAGAGQPQHF
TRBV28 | CASSWTAADTQYF
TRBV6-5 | CASTDREAKNIQYF
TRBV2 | CASSGQGSPYGYTF
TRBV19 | CASRSGSTDTQYF
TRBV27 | CASSFSTGELFF
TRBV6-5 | CASSYYGRGSYNEQFF